This T cell receptor (beta chain) emerged from a study of fetal regulatory T cell absence and autoimmunity. At the level of the study: Without clinical diabetes, IPEX patients showed exocrine pancreas autoimmunity. Points from the study as a whole: Compared with cord blood, pancreas showed oligoclonal TCR enrichment, some clones over 95-fold. Cord blood and pancreas showed broadly similar TRB gene family usage.

The assay was run at survey level. Measured with immunoSEQ multiplex PCR; TCRdb has only the in-frame clones, and not every one. The data contain 85,000 to 100,000 clones, more than 70% of them singletons. Of note for this clone: Its antigen is not identified.

The CDR3 covers 14 residues. From germline, CDR1 is MNHEY and CDR2 SMNVEV (reference sequence). Trimming took 3 bases from V and 4 from J, leaving 7 bases between them. The sample taken for sequencing was pancreas tissue. The sequence was obtained from a male donor with IPEX syndrome. V and J are TRBV27 and TRBJ1-6, with D possibly matching TRBD1 (5 bases). The CDR3 spells CASSLGVYNSPLHF. The CDR3 DNA reads as TGTGCCAGCAGTTTGGGGGTTTATAATTCACCCCTCCACTTT.